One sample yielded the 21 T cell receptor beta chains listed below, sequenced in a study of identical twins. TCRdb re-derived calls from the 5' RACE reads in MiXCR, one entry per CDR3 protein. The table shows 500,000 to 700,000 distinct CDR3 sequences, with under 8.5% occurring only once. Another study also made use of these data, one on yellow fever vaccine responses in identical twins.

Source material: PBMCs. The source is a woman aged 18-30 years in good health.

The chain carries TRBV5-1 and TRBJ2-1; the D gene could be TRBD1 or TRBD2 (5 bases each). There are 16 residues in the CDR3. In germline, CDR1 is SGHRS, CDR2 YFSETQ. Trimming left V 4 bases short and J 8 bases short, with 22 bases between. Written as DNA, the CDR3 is TGCGCCAGCAGCGGGGGTGCATTCCTGGAAGGCGATGAGCAGTTCTTC. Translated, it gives CASSGGAFLEGDEQFF.

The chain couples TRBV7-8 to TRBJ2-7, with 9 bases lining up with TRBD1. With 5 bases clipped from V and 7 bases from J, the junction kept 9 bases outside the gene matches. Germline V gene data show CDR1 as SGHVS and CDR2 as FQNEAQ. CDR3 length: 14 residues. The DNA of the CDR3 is TGTGCCAGCAGCCCGGGGACAGGGATTGGGGAGCAGTACTTC. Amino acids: CASSPGTGIGEQYF.

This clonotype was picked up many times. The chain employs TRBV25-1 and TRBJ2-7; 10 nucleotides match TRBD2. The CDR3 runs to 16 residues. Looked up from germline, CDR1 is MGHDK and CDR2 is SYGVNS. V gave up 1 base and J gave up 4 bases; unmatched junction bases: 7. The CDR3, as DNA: TGTGCCAGCAGTGAATCGGCTAGCGGGAGAGGGTACGAGCAGTACTTC. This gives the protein CASSESASGRGYEQYF.

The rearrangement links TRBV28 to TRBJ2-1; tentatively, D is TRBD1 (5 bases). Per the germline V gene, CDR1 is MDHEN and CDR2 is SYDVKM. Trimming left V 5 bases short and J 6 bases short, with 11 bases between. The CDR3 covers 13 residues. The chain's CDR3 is CASSSRQSNEQFF. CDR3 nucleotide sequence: TGTGCCAGCAGTAGTCGACAGAGCAATGAGCAGTTCTTC. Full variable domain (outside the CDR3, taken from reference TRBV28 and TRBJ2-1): DVKVTQSSRYLVKRTGEKVFLECVQDMDHENMFWYRQDPGLGLRLIYFSYDVKMKEKGDIPEGYSVSREKKERFSLILESASTNQTSMYLCASSSRQSNEQFFGPGTRLTVL.

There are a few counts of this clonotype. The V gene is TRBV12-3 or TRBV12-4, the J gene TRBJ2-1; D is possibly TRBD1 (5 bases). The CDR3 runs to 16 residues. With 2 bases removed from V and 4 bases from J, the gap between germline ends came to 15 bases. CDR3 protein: CASSLRKGQGYNEQFF. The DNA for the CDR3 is TGTGCCAGCAGTTTAAGGAAGGGTCAGGGTTACAATGAGCAGTTCTTC.

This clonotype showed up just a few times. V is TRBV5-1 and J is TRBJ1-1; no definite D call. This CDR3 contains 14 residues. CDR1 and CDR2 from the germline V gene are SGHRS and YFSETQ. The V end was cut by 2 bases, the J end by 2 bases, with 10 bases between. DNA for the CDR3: TGCGCCAGCAGCTTTTCCCCGGGAAACACTGAAGCTTTCTTT. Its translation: CASSFSPGNTEAFF.

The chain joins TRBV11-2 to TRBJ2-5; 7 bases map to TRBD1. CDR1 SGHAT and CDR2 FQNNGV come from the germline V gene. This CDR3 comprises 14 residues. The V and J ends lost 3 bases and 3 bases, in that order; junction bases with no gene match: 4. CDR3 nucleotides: TGTGCCAGCAGCTTCTTTCAGGGGGAAGAGACCCAGTACTTC. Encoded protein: CASSFFQGEETQYF.

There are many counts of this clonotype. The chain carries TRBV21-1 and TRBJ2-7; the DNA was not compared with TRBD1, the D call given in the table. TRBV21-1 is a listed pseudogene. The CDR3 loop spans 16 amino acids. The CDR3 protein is CASSKPRTGTGYEQYV. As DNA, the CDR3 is TGTGCCAGCAGCAAACCTCGGACCGGGACAGGCTACGAGCAGTACGTC.

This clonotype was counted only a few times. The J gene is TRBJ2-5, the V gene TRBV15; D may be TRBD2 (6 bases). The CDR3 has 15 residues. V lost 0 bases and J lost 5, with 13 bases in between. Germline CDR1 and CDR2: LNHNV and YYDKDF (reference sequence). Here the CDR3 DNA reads TGTGCCACCAGCAGAGATGGGGGGTTCGGGGAGACCCAGTACTTC. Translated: CATSRDGGFGETQYF.

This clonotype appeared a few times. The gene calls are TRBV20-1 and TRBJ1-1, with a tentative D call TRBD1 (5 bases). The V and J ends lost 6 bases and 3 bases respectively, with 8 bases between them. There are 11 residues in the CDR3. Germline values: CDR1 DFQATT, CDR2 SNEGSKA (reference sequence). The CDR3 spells CSAMGHTEAFF. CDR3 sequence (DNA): TGCAGTGCCATGGGACACACTGAAGCTTTCTTT.

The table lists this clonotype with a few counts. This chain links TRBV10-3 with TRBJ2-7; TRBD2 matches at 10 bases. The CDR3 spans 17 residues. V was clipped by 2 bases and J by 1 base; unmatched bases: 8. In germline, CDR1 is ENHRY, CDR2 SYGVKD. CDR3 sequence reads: CAISEIRLAGDSYEQYF. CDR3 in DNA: TGTGCCATCAGTGAGATCCGGCTAGCGGGGGATTCCTACGAGCAGTACTTC.

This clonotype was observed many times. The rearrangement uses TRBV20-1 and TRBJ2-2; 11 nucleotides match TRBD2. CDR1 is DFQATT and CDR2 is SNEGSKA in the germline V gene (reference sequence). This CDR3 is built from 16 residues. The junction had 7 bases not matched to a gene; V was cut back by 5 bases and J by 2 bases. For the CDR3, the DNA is TGCAGTGCTCGCGCTAGCGGGGGGTCAAACACCGGGGAGCTGTTTTTT. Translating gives CSARASGGSNTGELFF.

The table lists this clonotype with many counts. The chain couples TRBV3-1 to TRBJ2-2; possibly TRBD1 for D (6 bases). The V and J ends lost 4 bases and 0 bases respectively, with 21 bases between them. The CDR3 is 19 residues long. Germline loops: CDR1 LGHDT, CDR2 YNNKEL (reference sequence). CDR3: CASSPIQGLLISNTGELFF. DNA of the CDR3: TGTGCCAGCAGCCCTATTCAGGGGCTATTAATCTCGAACACCGGGGAGCTGTTTTTT.

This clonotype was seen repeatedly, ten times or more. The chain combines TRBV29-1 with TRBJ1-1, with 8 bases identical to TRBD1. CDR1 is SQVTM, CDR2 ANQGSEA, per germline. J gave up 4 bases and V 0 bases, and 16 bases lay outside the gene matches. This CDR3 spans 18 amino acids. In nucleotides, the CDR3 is TGCAGCGTTGAAGAGATAAGGACAGGGCCTATTAGGTCCACTGAAGCTTTCTTT. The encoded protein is CSVEEIRTGPIRSTEAFF. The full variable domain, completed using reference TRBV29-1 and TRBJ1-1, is SAVISQKPSRDICQRGTSLTIQCQVDSQVTMMFWYRQQPGQSLTLIATANQGSEATYESGFVIDKFPISRPNLTFSTLTVSNMSPEDSSIYLCSVEEIRTGPIRSTEAFFGQGTRLTVV.

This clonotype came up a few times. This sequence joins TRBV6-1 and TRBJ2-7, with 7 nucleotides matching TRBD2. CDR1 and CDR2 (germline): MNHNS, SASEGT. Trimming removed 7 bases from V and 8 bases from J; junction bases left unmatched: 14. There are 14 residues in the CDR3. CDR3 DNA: TGTGCCAGCAAGGAGGGAGGGCCCAGAAAACAGCAGTACTTC. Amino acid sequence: CASKEGGPRKQQYF.

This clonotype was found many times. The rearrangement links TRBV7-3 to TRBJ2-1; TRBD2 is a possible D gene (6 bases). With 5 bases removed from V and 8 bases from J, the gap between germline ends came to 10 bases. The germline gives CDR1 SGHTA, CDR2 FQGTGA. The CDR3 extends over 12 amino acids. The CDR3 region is CASSIGGYEQFF. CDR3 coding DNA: TGTGCCAGCAGCATCGGAGGGTATGAGCAGTTCTTC.

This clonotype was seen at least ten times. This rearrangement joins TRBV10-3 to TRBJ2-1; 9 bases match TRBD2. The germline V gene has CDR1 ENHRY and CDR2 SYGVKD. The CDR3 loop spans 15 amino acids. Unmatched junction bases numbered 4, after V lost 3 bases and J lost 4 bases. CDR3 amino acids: CAISDKAGGYNEQFF. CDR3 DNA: TGTGCCATCAGTGATAAAGCGGGAGGTTACAATGAGCAGTTCTTC.

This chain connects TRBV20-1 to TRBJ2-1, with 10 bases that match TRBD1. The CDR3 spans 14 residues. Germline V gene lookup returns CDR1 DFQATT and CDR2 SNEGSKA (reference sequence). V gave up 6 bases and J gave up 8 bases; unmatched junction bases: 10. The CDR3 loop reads CSAPPGTGVDEQFF. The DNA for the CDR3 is TGCAGTGCCCCCCCGGGGACAGGGGTGGATGAGCAGTTCTTC.

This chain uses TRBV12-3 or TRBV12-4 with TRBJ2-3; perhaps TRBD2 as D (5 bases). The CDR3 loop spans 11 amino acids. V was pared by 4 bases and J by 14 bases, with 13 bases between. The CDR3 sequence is CASSSSRVRYF. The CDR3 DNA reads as TGTGCCAGCAGTTCTAGCCGTGTACGGTATTTT.

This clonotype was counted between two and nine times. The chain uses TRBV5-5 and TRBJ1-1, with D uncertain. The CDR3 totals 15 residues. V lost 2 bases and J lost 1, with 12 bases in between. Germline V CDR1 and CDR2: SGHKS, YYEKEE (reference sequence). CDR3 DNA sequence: TGTGCCAGCAGCTTCCGACAAGGTCAGAACACTGAAGCTTTCTTT. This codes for CASSFRQGQNTEAFF.

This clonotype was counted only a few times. CDR3 coding DNA: TGTGCCAGCAGTACCGCGACAGGAACCTACGAGCAGTACGTC. Protein product: CASSTATGTYEQYV. The chain is built from TRBV6-1 and TRBJ2-7, with a weak D call TRBD1 (6 bases). The germline CDR1 and CDR2 sequences are MNHNS and SASEGT. V shed 5 bases and J shed 2 bases, with 13 bases lying between them. The CDR3 is 14 residues long.